This entry lists 14 T cell receptor beta chains sequenced from one sample in a study of shared clonotypes between healthy human individuals. Some clones are missing from TCRdb's copy, which holds only in-frame ones; the method was immunoSEQ multiplex PCR. The sample includes roughly 2.2 million clones, around 90% of them seen just once. Input material: naive CD4+ T cells from PBMCs. Described subset: CD45RA+ positively selected. The receptors were gathered from a man younger than 35 in good health. Some clones in this sample may be carry-over from other donors' samples.

The chain joins TRBV27 to TRBJ1-1, with D unresolved. The CDR3 covers 14 residues. CDR1 MNHEY and CDR2 SMNVEV come from the germline V gene (reference sequence). Trimming pared 2 bases from V and 7 bases from J, leaving 14 bases between. CDR3 DNA: TGTGCCAGCAGTTTAAGCGAGAGGGAGGGTGAAGCTTTCTTT. This sequence encodes CASSLSEREGEAFF.

The chain employs TRBV28 and TRBJ2-1; D remains unclear. This CDR3 has 15 amino acids. V was shortened by 2 bases and J by 2 bases, with 10 bases between the two germline ends. The germline V gene encodes CDR1 MDHEN and CDR2 SYDVKM. Here the CDR3 DNA reads TGTGCCAGCAGTTTAATGCTCAAGACCTACAATGAGCAGTTCTTC. It is translated as CASSLMLKTYNEQFF.

V gene TRBV2 combines with J gene TRBJ2-2; D might be TRBD1 (6 bases). Trimming pared 4 bases from V and 4 bases from J, leaving 10 bases between. Germline V lookup: CDR1 SNHLY, CDR2 FYNNEI. This CDR3 spans 14 amino acids. The chain's CDR3 is CASSAGRGTGELFF. The CDR3 nucleotides read TGTGCCAGCAGTGCTGGCAGGGGCACCGGGGAGCTGTTTTTT.

The rearrangement joins TRBV5-1 to TRBJ2-5; 11 positions agree with TRBD2. The CDR3 is 16 amino acids. V was clipped by 3 bases and J by 1 base; unmatched bases: 5. Germline lookup yields CDR1 SGHRS and CDR2 YFSETQ. The CDR3 sequence: CASSSLAGGLQETQYF. In nucleotides, the CDR3 is TGCGCCAGCAGCTCGCTAGCGGGAGGTCTCCAAGAGACCCAGTACTTC.

This chain links TRBV11-3 with TRBJ2-2; 11 nucleotides agree with TRBD1. Germline trimming cut 5 bases from V and 4 bases from J; bases unmatched to any gene: 6. From germline, CDR1 is SGHNT and CDR2 YENEEA. The CDR3 is 16 amino acids. DNA for the CDR3: TGTGCCAGCAGCCCAGGACAGGGGGCGACCACCGGGGAGCTGTTTTTT. Amino acids: CASSPGQGATTGELFF.

J is TRBJ2-1 and V is TRBV7-3, with D hard to call. Germline lookup yields CDR1 SGHTA and CDR2 FQGTGA. The CDR3 length is 13 residues. The ends were cut back, 6 bases at V and 7 bases at J, with 13 bases in the middle. The CDR3 sequence: CASSLIEANEQFF. The CDR3 DNA reads TGTGCCAGCAGTCTGATAGAGGCGAATGAGCAGTTCTTC.

V is TRBV6-5 and J is TRBJ2-3; 7 positions agree with TRBD1. Germline CDR1 and CDR2: MNHEY and SVGAGI. With V trimmed by 2 bases and J by 2 bases, 1 base remained unmatched. The CDR3 is 14 residues long. CDR3 residues: CASSYDRATDTQYF. The CDR3 region has the DNA TGTGCCAGCAGTTACGACAGGGCCACAGATACGCAGTATTTT.

The rearrangement links TRBV5-1 to TRBJ2-1, with D maybe TRBD2 (6 bases). CDR3 size: 14 residues. The germline CDR1 and CDR2 sequences are SGHRS and YFSETQ. V lost 5 bases, J lost 7 bases, and 16 bases lay in between. CDR3 nucleotides: TGCGCCAGCAGTACGGAGGGCCGGGGAAATGAGCAGTTCTTC. As protein: CASSTEGRGNEQFF. Together with reference TRBV5-1 and TRBJ2-1, the CDR3 gives the full variable domain: KAGVTQTPRYLIKTRGQQVTLSCSPISGHRSVSWYQQTPGQGLQFLFEYFSETQRNKGNFPGRFSGRQFSNSRSEMNVSTLELGDSALYLCASSTEGRGNEQFFGPGTRLTVL.

The genes are TRBV6-5 and TRBJ1-1; D gene uncertain. This CDR3 is built from 13 residues. The germline V and J ends were trimmed by 2 bases and 2 bases, with 6 bases remaining between them. Looked up from germline, CDR1 is MNHEY and CDR2 is SVGAGI. The DNA for the CDR3 is TGTGCCAGCAGTTACGGCTACAACACTGAAGCTTTCTTT. Its translation: CASSYGYNTEAFF.

This sequence joins TRBV29-1 and TRBJ1-5; D unresolved. Trimming took off 4 bases at V and 5 bases at J, with 12 bases between the two ends. CDR3 size: 13 residues. The germline V gene encodes CDR1 SQVTM and CDR2 ANQGSEA. The CDR3 reads CSVVTDTYQPQHF. CDR3 bases: TGCAGCGTTGTGACGGATACCTATCAGCCCCAGCATTTT.

This chain joins TRBV7-3 and TRBJ1-1, with D hard to call. The length of the CDR3 is 15 residues. Trimming stripped 3 bases from V and 4 bases from J, with 15 bases between. Germline CDR1 is SGHTA and CDR2 is FQGTGA. The CDR3 sequence: CASSFLGGSSTEAFF. DNA for the CDR3: TGTGCCAGCAGCTTTCTGGGAGGATCGTCCACTGAAGCTTTCTTT.

The chain couples TRBV7-2 to TRBJ2-2; 7 positions agree with TRBD1. The CDR3 consists of 15 residues. V trimming: 4 bases; J trimming: 0 bases; junction bases outside the gene matches: 2. CDR1 and CDR2 from the germline V gene are SGHTA and FQGNSA. The DNA for the CDR3 is TGTGCCAGCAGCTCCGGGACAGCGAACACCGGGGAGCTGTTTTTT. It translates to CASSSGTANTGELFF.

This clone has a single count. The same CDR3 also results from other DNA sequences found in this sample. The chain links TRBV28 to TRBJ1-3; 8 bases align to TRBD1. This CDR3 is built from 14 residues. V shed 6 bases, J shed 4 bases, and the junction held 5 bases outside the gene matches. Germline V gene data show CDR1 as MDHEN and CDR2 as SYDVKM. DNA of the CDR3: TGTGCCAGCAGCTTAAACAGGGGGGGAAACACCATATATTTT. Its protein product is CASSLNRGGNTIYF.

The DNA for the CDR3 is TGTGCCAGCAGCTTAGATGCGAACACTGAAGCTTTCTTT. It codes for CASSLDANTEAFF. The chain links TRBV7-9 to TRBJ1-1; no firm D call. Germline CDR1 is SEHNR and CDR2 is FQNEAQ (reference sequence). This CDR3 is 13 amino acids long. V was trimmed by 1 base and J by 1 base, leaving 4 bases between them.